One sample yielded the 4 T cell receptor beta chains listed below, sequenced in a study of blood T cell repertoires in COVID-19. Libraries were prepared by immunoSEQ multiplex PCR; TCRdb keeps only in-frame clonotypes and omits some of them. The sample has 25,000 to 30,000 clones, approximately 89% seen once. The specimen sequenced was peripheral blood. The receptor source for this set is a human donor with acute or convalescent COVID-19. The donor label of this sample is uncertain.

The V gene is TRBV6-1, the J gene TRBJ2-7; TRBD1 agrees at 9 bases. The CDR3 length is 13 residues. Germline CDR1 is MNHNS and CDR2 is SASEGT. The CDR3 sequence is CASSDTGTGYHDV. In nucleotides, the CDR3 is TGTGCCAGCAGTGATACCGGGACAGGGTATCACGACGTC.

This chain links TRBV5-1 with TRBJ2-1, with TRBD2 matching 7 bases. Germline V gives CDR1 SGHRS, CDR2 YFSETQ. This CDR3 has 15 residues. The junction had 8 bases not matched to a gene; V was cut back by 0 bases and J by 8 bases. The CDR3 sequence: CASSLEAREFDEQFF. The DNA of the CDR3 is TGCGCCAGCAGCTTGGAGGCGCGGGAGTTCGATGAGCAGTTCTTC.

This chain's CDR3 is CASRRQGGGANVLTF. The CDR3 nucleotides are TGTGCCAGCAGACGCCAGGGGGGTGGGGCCAACGTCCTGACTTTC. The chain combines TRBV6-5 with TRBJ2-6; D possibly corresponds to TRBD1 (7 bases). Trimming shortened V by 6 bases and J by 3 bases, and 12 bases separated the two germline ends. Germline assignment: CDR1 MNHEY and CDR2 SVGAGI. This CDR3 region has 15 residues.

The chain carries TRBV12-3 or TRBV12-4 and TRBJ2-1; D is unclear. The CDR3 runs to 13 residues. The ends were cut back, 4 bases at V and 4 bases at J, with 8 bases in the middle. CDR3 protein: CASSSTGYNEQFF. The CDR3 bases are TGTGCCAGCAGTTCTACCGGGTACAATGAGCAGTTCTTC.